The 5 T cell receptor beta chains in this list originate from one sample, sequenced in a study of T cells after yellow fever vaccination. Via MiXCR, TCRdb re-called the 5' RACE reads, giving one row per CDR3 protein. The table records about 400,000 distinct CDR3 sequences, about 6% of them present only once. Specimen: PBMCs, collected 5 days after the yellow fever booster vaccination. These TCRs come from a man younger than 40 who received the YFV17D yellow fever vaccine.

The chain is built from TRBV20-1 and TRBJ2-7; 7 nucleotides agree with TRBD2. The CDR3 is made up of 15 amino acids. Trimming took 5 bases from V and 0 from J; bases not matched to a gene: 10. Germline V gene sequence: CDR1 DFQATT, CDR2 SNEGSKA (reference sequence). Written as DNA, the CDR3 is TGCAGTGCTGCTTGGCCAGCGGGACCCTCCTACGAGCAGTACTTC. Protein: CSAAWPAGPSYEQYF.

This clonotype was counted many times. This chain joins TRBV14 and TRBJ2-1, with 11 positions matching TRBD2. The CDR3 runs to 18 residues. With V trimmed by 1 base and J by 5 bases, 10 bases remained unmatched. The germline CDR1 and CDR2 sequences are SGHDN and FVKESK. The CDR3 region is CASSQVAASGRYHNEQFF. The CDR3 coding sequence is TGTGCCAGCAGCCAAGTGGCAGCTAGCGGGAGGTACCACAATGAGCAGTTCTTC.

The CDR3 region has the DNA TGCAGTGCCCCAGCGTTGTTGGGGCCGGAGGGCGAGCAGTACTTC. This translates into CSAPALLGPEGEQYF. The rearrangement uses TRBV20-1 and TRBJ2-7, with a tentative D call TRBD2 (6 bases). Trimming shortened V by 6 bases and J by 6 bases, and 24 bases separated the two germline ends. Germline-derived CDR1 and CDR2 are DFQATT and SNEGSKA (reference sequence). This CDR3 is 15 amino acids long.

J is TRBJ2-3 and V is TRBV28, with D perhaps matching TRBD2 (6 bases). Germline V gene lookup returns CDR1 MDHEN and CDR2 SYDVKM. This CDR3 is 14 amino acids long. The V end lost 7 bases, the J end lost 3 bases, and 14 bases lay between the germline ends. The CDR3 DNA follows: TGTGCCAGCACCCCTGGGGGAGGAACAGATACGCAGTATTTT. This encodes CASTPGGGTDTQYF.

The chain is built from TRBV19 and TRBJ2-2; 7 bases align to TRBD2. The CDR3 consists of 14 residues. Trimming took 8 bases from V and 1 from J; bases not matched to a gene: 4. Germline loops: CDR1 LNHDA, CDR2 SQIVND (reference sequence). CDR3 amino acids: CASGIAGNTGELFF. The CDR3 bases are TGTGCCAGTGGAATAGCGGGGAACACCGGGGAGCTGTTTTTT.